This record concerns one TCR beta chain sequence. The antigen remains unidentified. This sample is part of a study of shared clonotypes between healthy human individuals. A split of CD4+ cells into CD45RA+ naive and CD45RA-negative memory subsets was performed. TCRdb's table, derived via immunoSEQ multiplex PCR, lists solely in-frame clones and lacks some. The data hold about 1 million clones, with about 76% observed a single time. Trimming at V came to 3 bases and at J to 3 bases, leaving 6 bases not matched to a gene. CDR3 length equals 15 residues. CDR1 and CDR2 (germline): SGDLS, YYNGEE. Overall study findings and caveats: Among non-shared clonotypes, generation probabilities were lower than among those shared by all four donors. Clonotype sharing across several donors was observed for about 5.2% of naive CD4 clonotypes. Genetic and exposure-history diversity was limited by the small donor number.

The V gene is TRBV9, the J gene TRBJ2-1; TRBD2 agrees at 7 bases. The clonotype comes from a man younger than 35 in good health. The sample taken for sequencing was memory CD4+ T cells sorted from blood. The subset is: CD45RA-negative fraction. The CDR3 DNA reads TGTGCCAGCAGCGAACATAGCGGGTTCTACAATGAGCAGTTCTTC. Protein product: CASSEHSGFYNEQFF.